Below, one T cell receptor beta chain is given with its context. Its cognate antigen is unknown. TCRdb keeps only in-frame clones here, not all; method: immunoSEQ multiplex PCR. The data show about 960,000 clones, approximately 76% seen once. The sample comes from a study of shared clonotypes between healthy human individuals. Whole-study results and caveats: Blood alone was sampled, and tissue repertoires likely differ.

CDR1 SGHRS and CDR2 YFSETQ come from the germline V gene. The ends lost 4 bases at V and 7 bases at J; junction bases unmatched: 9. CDR3 size: 16 residues. Only Caucasian adults living in Nashville, Tennessee made up the donor group. A split of CD4+ cells into CD45RA+ naive and CD45RA-negative memory subsets was performed. Sequencing was performed on memory CD4+ T cells sorted from blood. As for subset: CD45RA-negative fraction. The V gene is TRBV5-1, the J gene TRBJ2-2; 11 bases agree with TRBD2. The sequence was obtained from a man younger than 35 in good health. This chain's CDR3 is CASSISGRALNGELFF. CDR3 nucleotides: TGCGCCAGCAGCATTAGCGGGAGGGCCCTCAACGGGGAGCTGTTTTTT.